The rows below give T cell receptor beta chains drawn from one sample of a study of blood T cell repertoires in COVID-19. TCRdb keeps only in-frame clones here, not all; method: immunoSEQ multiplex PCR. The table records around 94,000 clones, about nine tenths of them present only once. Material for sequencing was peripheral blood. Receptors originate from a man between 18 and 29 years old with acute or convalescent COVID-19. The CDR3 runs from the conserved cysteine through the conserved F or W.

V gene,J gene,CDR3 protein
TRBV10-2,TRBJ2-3,CASSGARTDTQYF
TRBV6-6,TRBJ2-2,CASSYGGGTNTGELFF
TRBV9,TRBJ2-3,CASSVGDYPTDTQYF
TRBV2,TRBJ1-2,CASSFLYPGQGIYGYTF
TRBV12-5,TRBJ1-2,CASGTQGQGLRGYTF
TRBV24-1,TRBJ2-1,CATSVGGVHEQFF
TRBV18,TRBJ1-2,CASSPPGLSRDHGSYGYTF
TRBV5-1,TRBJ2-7,CASTTGAGVNSYEQYF
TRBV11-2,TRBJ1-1,CASSTQWGVNTEAFF
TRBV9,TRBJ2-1,CASSVVEGGASGPYNEQFF
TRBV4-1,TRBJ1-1,CASSQQGRGTEAFF
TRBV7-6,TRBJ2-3,CASSSPGQHTDTQYF
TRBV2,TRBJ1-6,CASSDRESRNSPLHF
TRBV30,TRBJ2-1,CAWSTDRGRFNEQFF
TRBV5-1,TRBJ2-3,CASSFPIAGGPTDTQYF
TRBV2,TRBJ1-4,CASSVRGWDEKLFF
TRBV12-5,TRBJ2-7,CASGDHPGTGTEEQYF
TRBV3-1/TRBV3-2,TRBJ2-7,CASSKRVSGSGYIDEQYF
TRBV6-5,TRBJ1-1,CASSSTRQGKEAFF
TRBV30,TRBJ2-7,CAWSTGYEQYF
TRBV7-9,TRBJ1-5,CASSLEGGNQPQHF
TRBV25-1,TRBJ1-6,CASSGRDRGLVFLHF
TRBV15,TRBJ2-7,CATAISSSYEQYF
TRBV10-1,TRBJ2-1,CASSLGVIYNEQFF
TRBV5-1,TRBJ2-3,CASSLVLAGPDTQYF
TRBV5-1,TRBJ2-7,CASKPGLAGGYEQYF
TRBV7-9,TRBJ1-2,CASSPKNYGYTF
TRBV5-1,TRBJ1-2,CASSLETGMDYGYTF
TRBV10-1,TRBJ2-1,CASSRSGSYNEQFF
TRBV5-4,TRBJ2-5,CASSFGQGDQETQYF
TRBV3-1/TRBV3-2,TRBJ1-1,CASSDLGRETEAFF
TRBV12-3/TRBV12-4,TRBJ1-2,CASSLGRGYGYTF
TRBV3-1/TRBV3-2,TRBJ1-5,CASSQDLNQPQHF